This entry is about one TCR beta chain. TCRdb's copy holds only in-frame clones and misses some; the assay was immunoSEQ multiplex PCR. Of fewer than 110,000 clones listed, roughly 81% are singletons. CDR3 size: 15 residues. Between the trimmed V and J ends, which lost 0 bases and 6 bases, there was a span of 12 bases. Germline V gives CDR1 SGHRS, CDR2 YFSETQ. This specimen comes from a study of glioma-infiltrating T cells after dendritic cell vaccination. The V and J genes are TRBV5-1 and TRBJ1-4, with TRBD1 as a possible D gene (6 bases). This clonotype originated in a human donor with glioblastoma. The specimen was blood, collected before dendritic cell vaccination. The CDR3, as DNA: TGCGCCAGCAGCTTGGGGGCAGGGGATCATGAAAAACTGTTTTTT. It encodes CASSLGAGDHEKLFF.